This record covers a single T cell receptor beta chain. This sample was taken from a study of T cell responses to AZD1222 COVID-19 vaccine. The V end was cut by 3 bases, the J end by 7 bases, with 9 bases between. Germline values: CDR1 SNHLY, CDR2 FYNNEI. The CDR3 consists of 12 residues. Measured with immunoSEQ multiplex PCR; TCRdb has only the in-frame clones, and not every one. The data hold over 100,000 clones, with about 87% observed a single time. The input for sequencing was peripheral blood, taken on day 0 of AZD1222 vaccination. The rearrangement uses TRBV2 and TRBJ1-1; D is uncertain. The sequence came from an adult in good health. The CDR3 is CASSDNSREAFF. The CDR3 nucleotides are TGTGCCAGCAGTGATAACAGCCGTGAAGCTTTCTTT. Full variable domain (missing parts from reference TRBV2 and TRBJ1-1): EPEVTQTPSHQVTQMGQEVILRCVPISNHLYFYWYRQILGQKVEFLVSFYNNEISEKSEIFDDQFSVERPDGSNFTLKIRSTKLEDSAMYFCASSDNSREAFFGQGTRLTVV.